One TCR beta chain is described in this entry. The target antigen is unknown. Germline V gene data show CDR1 as MNHEY and CDR2 as SMNVEV (reference sequence). The CDR3 loop spans 13 amino acids. The V end lost 2 bases, the J end lost 4 bases, and 9 bases lay between the germline ends. Positive CCR7 selection of CD45RO-negative cells yielded the naive CD8 cells, and terminally differentiated effector memory CD45RA+ cells were excluded. Method: immunoSEQ multiplex PCR; TCRdb's copy keeps in-frame clones and lacks some. The top ten hold roughly 1% of the sample, which has 2 million to 2.5 million clones, about 95% seen once. This specimen comes from a study of shared clonotypes between healthy human individuals. Study observations and caveats: Clonotypes shared by all four donors outscored non-shared clonotypes in generation probability.

The rearrangement uses TRBV27 and TRBJ2-7; D ambiguous. Sequencing was done on a sample of naive CD8+ T cells sorted from blood. This receptor was obtained from a man aged 18-30 years in good health. CDR3 sequence reads: CASSLGSKYEQYF. The CDR3 bases are TGTGCCAGCAGTTTAGGCAGTAAATACGAGCAGTACTTC.